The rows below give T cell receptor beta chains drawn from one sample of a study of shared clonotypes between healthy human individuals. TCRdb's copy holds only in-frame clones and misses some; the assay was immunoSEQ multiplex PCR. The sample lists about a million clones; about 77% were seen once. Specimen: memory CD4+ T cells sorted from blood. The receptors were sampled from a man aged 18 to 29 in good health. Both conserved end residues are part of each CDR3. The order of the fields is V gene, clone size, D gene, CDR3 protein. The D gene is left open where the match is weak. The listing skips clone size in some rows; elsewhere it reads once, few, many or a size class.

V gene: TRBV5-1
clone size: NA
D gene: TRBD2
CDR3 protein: CASSWTSGVEQFF

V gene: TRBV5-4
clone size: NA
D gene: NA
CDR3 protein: CASSLARGANTDTQYF

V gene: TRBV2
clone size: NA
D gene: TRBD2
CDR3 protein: CASSNGLAGTDTQYF

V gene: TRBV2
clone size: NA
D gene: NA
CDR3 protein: CASYAVLDQETQYF

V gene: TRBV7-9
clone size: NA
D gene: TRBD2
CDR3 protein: CASSFTSGSPTYEQYF

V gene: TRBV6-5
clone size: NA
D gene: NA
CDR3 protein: CASSYSTVTNEKLFF

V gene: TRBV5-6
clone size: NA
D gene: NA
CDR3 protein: CASSGVAFQRETQYF

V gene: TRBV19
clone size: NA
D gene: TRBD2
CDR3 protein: CASTPGGDRGTDTQYF

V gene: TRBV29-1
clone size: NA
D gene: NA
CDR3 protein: CSVRDTRQETQYF

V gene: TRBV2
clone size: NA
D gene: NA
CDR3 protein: CASSLRSLPSTDTQYF

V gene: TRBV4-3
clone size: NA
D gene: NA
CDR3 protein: CASSQVQTGELFF

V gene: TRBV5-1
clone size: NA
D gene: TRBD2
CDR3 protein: CASSLLAGETQYF

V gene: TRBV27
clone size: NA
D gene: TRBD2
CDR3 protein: CASSLSGTSGHYEQYF

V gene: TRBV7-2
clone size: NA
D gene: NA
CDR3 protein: CASSLVGLLGGNSPLHF

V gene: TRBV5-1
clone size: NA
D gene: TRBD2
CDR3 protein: CASSLEPSGRIGETQYF

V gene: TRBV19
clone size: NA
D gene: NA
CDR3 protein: CAKSGGRRQYF

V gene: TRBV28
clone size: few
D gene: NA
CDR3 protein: CASWGRSKNTEAFF

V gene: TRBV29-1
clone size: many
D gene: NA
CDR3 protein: CSVVEGGTEAFF

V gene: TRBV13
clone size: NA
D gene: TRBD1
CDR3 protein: CASSPRTGGSGEQYF

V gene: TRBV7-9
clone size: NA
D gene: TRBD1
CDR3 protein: CASSFAQQGKGYGYTF

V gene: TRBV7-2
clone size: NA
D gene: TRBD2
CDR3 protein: CASSTPGLAGGNEQFF

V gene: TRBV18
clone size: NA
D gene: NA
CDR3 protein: CASRGATYEQYF

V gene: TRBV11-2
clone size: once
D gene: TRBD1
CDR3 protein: CASSVQGGGSPLHF

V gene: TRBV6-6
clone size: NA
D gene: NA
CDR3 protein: CASSFFSSDTQYF

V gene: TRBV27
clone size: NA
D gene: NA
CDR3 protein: CASRNRNTMNTEAFF

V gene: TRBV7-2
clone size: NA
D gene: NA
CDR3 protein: CASSSERNSPLHF

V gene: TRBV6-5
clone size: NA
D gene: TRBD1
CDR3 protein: CASSFRGAYGYTF

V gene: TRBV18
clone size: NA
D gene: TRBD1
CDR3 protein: CASDRAGANVLTF

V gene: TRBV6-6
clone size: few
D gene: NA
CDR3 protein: CASSYQDRAQTQYF

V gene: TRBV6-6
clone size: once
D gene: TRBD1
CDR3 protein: CASRPGQGRSYEQYF

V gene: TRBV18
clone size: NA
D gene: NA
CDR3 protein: CASSPDSGYTF

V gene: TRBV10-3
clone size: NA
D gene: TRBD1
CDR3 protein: CATRRGHESEKLFF

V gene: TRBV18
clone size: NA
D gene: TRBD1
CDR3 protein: CASSPREGAIKVF

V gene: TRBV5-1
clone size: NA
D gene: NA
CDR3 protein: CASSNGGGAGTDTQYF

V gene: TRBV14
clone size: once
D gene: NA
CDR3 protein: CASSQDQGRFSLQYF

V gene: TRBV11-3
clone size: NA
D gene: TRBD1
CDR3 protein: CASSLSQGGVHTEAFF

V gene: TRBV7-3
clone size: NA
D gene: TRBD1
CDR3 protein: CASILTGSSYEQYF

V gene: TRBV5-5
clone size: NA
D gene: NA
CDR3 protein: CASSFDRLPNYGYTF

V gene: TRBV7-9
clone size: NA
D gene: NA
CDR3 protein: CASRPTQTAGELFF

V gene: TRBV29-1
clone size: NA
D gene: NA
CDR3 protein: CSVGVNYGYTF

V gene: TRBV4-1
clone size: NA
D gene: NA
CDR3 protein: CASSQGIVRDWVGYTF

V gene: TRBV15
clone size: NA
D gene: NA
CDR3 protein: CATSRAGASEKLFF

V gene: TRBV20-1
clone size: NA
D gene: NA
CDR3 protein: CSARAAFEQYF

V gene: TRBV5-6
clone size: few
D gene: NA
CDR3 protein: CASSPMTVNYGYTF

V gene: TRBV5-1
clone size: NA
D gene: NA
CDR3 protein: CASSLGQTNYEQYF

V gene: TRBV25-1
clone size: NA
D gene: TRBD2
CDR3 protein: CASSDPLASNEQFF

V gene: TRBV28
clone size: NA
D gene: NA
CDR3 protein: CASRKNNEQYF

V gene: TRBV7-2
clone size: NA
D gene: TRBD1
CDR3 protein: CASSLGWAGGTEAFF

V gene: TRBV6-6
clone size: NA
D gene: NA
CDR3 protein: CASSPVRDTQYF

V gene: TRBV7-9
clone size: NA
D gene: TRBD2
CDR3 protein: CASRGGLADNEQFF

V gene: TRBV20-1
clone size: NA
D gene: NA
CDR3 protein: CSARETYEQYF